Below are 2 T cell receptor beta chains sequenced from a single sample in a study of control samples from healthy donors and cancer patients. Sequencing was performed with immunoSEQ multiplex PCR; in TCRdb, only in-frame clones are kept and a portion is missing. The data hold under 65,000 clones, with about 89% observed a single time. Sequenced material: PBMCs. Receptors were obtained from a woman aged 55-69 years with lung cancer.

The chain links TRBV28 to TRBJ1-3, with D uncertain. Trimming took off 4 bases at V and 1 base at J, with 14 bases between the two ends. The CDR3 sequence is 16 residues long. Germline V lookup: CDR1 MDHEN, CDR2 SYDVKM. The DNA for the CDR3 is TGTGCCAGCAGTTCGTTCAGTTATAAGTCTGGAAACACCATATATTTT. It is translated as CASSSFSYKSGNTIYF. The full variable domain, its missing parts supplied by reference TRBV28 and TRBJ1-3, is DVKVTQSSRYLVKRTGEKVFLECVQDMDHENMFWYRQDPGLGLRLIYFSYDVKMKEKGDIPEGYSVSREKKERFSLILESASTNQTSMYLCASSSFSYKSGNTIYFGEGSWLTVV.

This chain links TRBV18 with TRBJ2-7, with 8 bases fitting TRBD1. CDR3 length equals 14 residues. J lost 3 bases, V lost 1 base, and 2 bases had no gene match. CDR1 is KGHSH and CDR2 is LQKENI in the germline V gene. The CDR3 sequence is CASSPQTGVYEQYF. For the CDR3, the DNA is TGTGCCAGCTCACCACAGACAGGGGTCTACGAGCAGTACTTC.